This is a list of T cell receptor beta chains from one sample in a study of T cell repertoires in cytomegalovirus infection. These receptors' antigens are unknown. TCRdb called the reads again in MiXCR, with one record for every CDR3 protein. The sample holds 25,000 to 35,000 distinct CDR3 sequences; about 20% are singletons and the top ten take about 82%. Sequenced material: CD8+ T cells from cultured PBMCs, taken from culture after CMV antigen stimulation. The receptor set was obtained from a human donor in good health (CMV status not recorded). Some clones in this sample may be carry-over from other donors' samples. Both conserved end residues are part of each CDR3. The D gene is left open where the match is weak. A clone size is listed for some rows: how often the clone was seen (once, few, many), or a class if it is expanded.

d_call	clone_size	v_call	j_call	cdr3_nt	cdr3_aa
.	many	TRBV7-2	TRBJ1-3	TGTGCCAGCTTGGGACGTAGCTCTGGAAACACCATATATTTT	CASLGRSSGNTIYF
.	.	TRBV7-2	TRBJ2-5	TGTGCCAGCAGCTCCCGATCATCGGGGACCCAGTACTTC	CASSSRSSGTQYF
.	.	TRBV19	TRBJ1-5	TGTGCCAGTAGTAATACCCGGAAACAGAGCAATCAGCCCCAGCATTTT	CASSNTRKQSNQPQHF
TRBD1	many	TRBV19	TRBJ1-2	TGTGCCAGTAGCAAACCCTCCGACAGGGGGCTTGGCTACACCTTC	CASSKPSDRGLGYTF
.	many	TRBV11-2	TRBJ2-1	TGTGCCAGCAGCTTAGATCCCCTAGCAGTCATTTCCTACAATGAGCAGTTCTTC	CASSLDPLAVISYNEQFF
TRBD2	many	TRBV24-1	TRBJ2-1	TGTGCAATCGGGACTAGCGGAAACAATGAGCAGTTCTTC	CAIGTSGNNEQFF
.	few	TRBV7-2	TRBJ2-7	TGTGCCAGCAGCCCGGTGGGACCCTACGAGCAGTACTTC	CASSPVGPYEQYF
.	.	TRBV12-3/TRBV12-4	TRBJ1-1	TGTGCCAGCAGCCTCTGGACGGAGGAAGCTTTCTTT	CASSLWTEEAFF
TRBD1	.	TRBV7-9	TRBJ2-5	TGTGCCAGCAGCCCGAGACAGGGGGCGAAGGAGACCCAGTACTTC	CASSPRQGAKETQYF
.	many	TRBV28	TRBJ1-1	TGTGCCAGCAGCTCACTCACAGGGTTTCAAGTTGAAGCTTTCTTT	CASSSLTGFQVEAFF
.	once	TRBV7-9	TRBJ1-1	TGTGCCAGCAGCGAACACCGAATGGCTTTCTTT	CASSEHRMAFF
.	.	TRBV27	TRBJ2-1	TGTGCCAGCAGTTCCCCGGGACAAACATCCTACAATGAGCAGTTCTTC	CASSSPGQTSYNEQFF
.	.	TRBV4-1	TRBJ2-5	TGCGCCAGCAGCCAGGTGGGGAATCAAGAGACCCAGTACTTC	CASSQVGNQETQYF
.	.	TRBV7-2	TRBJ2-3	TGTGCCAGCAGGGGGGGGCAATCAGATACGCAGTATTTT	CASRGGQSDTQYF
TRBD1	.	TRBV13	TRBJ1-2	TGTGCCAGCAGCTACGGGACAGGACCTTATGGCTACACCTTC	CASSYGTGPYGYTF
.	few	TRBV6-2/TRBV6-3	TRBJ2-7	TGTGCCAGCAGTTACCCCTCCGCCGAGCAGTACTTC	CASSYPSAEQYF
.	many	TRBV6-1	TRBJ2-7	TGTGCCAGCAGGGACAACGTTTACGAGCAGTACTTC	CASRDNVYEQYF
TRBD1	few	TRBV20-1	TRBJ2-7	TGCAGTGCTACCCGGGACAGCAAATACGAGCAGTACTTC	CSATRDSKYEQYF
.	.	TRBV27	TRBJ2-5	TGTGCCAGCAGTGGGATTAGGAGCCAAGAGACCCAGTACTTC	CASSGIRSQETQYF
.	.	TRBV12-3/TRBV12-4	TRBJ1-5	TGTGCCAGCAGTTTAATCGGGGACCCTCAGCCCCAGCATTTT	CASSLIGDPQPQHF
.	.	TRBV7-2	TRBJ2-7	TGTGCCAGCAGCCCCATTCCCTCGACCGGCTACGAGCAGTACTTC	CASSPIPSTGYEQYF
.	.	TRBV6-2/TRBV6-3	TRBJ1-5	TGTGCCAGCAGTACCGCTTGGGACGGTAGCAATCAGCCCCAGCATTTT	CASSTAWDGSNQPQHF
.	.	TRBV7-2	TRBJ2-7	TGTGCCAGCACCACGAGGGCGGGTGTGGGCTACGAGCAGTACTTC	CASTTRAGVGYEQYF
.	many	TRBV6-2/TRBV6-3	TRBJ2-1	TGTGCCAGCAGTGTCCGGGACTCCATTTACAATGAGCAGTTCTTC	CASSVRDSIYNEQFF
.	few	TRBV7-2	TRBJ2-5	TGTGCCAGCAGCACTCACCCCCGGGACTACCAAGAGACCCAGTACTTC	CASSTHPRDYQETQYF
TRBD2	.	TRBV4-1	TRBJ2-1	TGCGCCAGCAGCCAAGTTGGTAGCGGGAGCGTAAATGAGCAGTTCTTC	CASSQVGSGSVNEQFF
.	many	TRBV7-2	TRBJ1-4	TGTGCCAGCAGCTTAGGGACACATATTGAAAAACTGTTTTTT	CASSLGTHIEKLFF
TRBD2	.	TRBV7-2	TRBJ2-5	TGTGCCAGCAGCTCGATAGCGGGAGGCGTGGAGACCCAGTACTTC	CASSSIAGGVETQYF
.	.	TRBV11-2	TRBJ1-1	TGTGCCAGCAGCTTAAGCGCTGAAGCTTTCTTT	CASSLSAEAFF
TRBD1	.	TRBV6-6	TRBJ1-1	TGTGCCTTAATGGGACAGGACAACACTGAAGCTTTCTTT	CALMGQDNTEAFF
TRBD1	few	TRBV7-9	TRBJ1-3	TGTGCCAGCAGCTCGGACAGGTCCTCTGGAAACACCATATATTTT	CASSSDRSSGNTIYF
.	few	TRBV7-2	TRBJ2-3	TGTGCCAGCAGCTTAGGCGACTTTCTAACTAGCACAGATACGCAGTATTTT	CASSLGDFLTSTDTQYF
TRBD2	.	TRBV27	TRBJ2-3	TGTGCCAGCAGTGATAGCGGGACTGCAGATACGCAGTATTTT	CASSDSGTADTQYF
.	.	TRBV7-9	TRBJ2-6	TGTGCCAGCAGCTTAGCGGGGACCTCTGGGGCCAACGTCCTGACTTTC	CASSLAGTSGANVLTF
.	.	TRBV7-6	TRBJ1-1	TGTGCCAGCAGCCCCACTTTGGGGCCTGAAGCTTTCTTT	CASSPTLGPEAFF
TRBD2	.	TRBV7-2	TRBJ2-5	TGTGCCAACAGCATCCATAGCGGGGGGGCCGAGACCCAGTACTTC	CANSIHSGGAETQYF
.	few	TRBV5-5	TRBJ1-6	TGTGCCAGCGGCTTTACAAATGACCGAAATTCACCCCTCCACTTT	CASGFTNDRNSPLHF
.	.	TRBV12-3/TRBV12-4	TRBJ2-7	TGTGCCAGCAGCCATGACCCCGGCGAGCAGTACTTC	CASSHDPGEQYF
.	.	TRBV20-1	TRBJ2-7	TGCAGTGCTAGAGAGCCAGGGGACAACTACGAGCAGTACTTC	CSAREPGDNYEQYF
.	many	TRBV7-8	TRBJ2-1	TGTGCCAGCAGCTTAGGGCGGTCGGATGAGCAGTTCTTC	CASSLGRSDEQFF
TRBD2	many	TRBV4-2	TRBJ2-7	TGTGCCAGCAGCCAAGAGGTAGGGAGGGCGAGCTCCTACGAGCAGTACTTC	CASSQEVGRASSYEQYF
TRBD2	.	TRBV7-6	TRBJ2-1	TGTGCCAGCAGCGTACTAGCGGGGGCAAACAATGAGCAGTTCTTC	CASSVLAGANNEQFF
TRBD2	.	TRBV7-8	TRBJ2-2	TGTGCCAGCAGCCCTCCGGGACTAGCCCTAACCGGGGAGCTATTTTTT	CASSPPGLALTGELFF
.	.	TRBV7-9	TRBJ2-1	TGTGCCAGCAGCGACGACAGCTACGAGCAGTTCTTC	CASSDDSYEQFF
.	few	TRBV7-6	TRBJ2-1	TGTGCCAGCAGCTTATTGCTGCGAAATGAGCAGTTCTTC	CASSLLLRNEQFF
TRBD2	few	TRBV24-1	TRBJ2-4	TGTGCCACCAGTGAACCAAGCGGGAGCGACAAAAACATTCAGTACTTC	CATSEPSGSDKNIQYF
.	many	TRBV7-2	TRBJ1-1	TGTGCCAGCAGCTTAAGAGGGGCAGGCACTGAAGCTTTCTTT	CASSLRGAGTEAFF
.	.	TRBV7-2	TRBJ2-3	TGTGCCAGCAGCTTAAACACTATTAGGGGGGGACAAGATAGCACAGATACGCAGTATTTT	CASSLNTIRGGQDSTDTQYF
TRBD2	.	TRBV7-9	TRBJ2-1	TGTGCCAGCAGCTTTTCCTCCGGGAGGGAGCAGTTCTTC	CASSFSSGREQFF
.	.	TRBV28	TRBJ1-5	TGTGCCAGCAGTTTAGGGGGGCTCAGTCAGCCCCAGCATTTT	CASSLGGLSQPQHF
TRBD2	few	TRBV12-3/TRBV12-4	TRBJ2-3	TGTGCCAGCAGTTTGGTTGGCGGGGGAAACACAGATACGCAGTATTTT	CASSLVGGGNTDTQYF
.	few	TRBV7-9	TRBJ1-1	TGTGCCAGCAGCTTAGAAAGGACGGGGAACACTGAAGCTTTCTTT	CASSLERTGNTEAFF
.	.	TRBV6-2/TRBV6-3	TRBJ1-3	TGTGCCAGCAGTTACCGGCCAGGGGATTTGAACACCATATATTTT	CASSYRPGDLNTIYF
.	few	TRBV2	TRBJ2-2	TGTGCCAGCAGTGAGCAGGGGCCGATCACCGGGGAGCTGTTTTTT	CASSEQGPITGELFF
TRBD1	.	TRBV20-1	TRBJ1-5	TGCAGTGCTAGAGAGAGCGGGGACAGGGTTCAGCCCCAGCATTTT	CSARESGDRVQPQHF